This is a list of T cell receptor beta chains from one sample in a study of T-cell memory formation after mild COVID-19. From the 5' RACE reads, TCRdb called clonotypes with MiXCR, one entry per CDR3 protein. This table holds about 410,000 distinct CDR3 sequences, about a sixth found once. The sequenced sample consisted of PBMCs or a T cell subset sorted from them (not recorded which). The source is a man between 18 and 29 years old who had mild COVID-19 (a few samples of this study predate the infection). Cell type and time point are not known. CDR3s include the opening cysteine and the closing phenylalanine or tryptophan. A D gene is named only where the DNA matches it firmly. Only some rows state a clone size, as once, few, many or a class for expanded clones.

D gene,clone size,J gene,V gene,CDR3 DNA,CDR3 protein
TRBD1,few,TRBJ1-2,TRBV27,TGTGCCAGCTATGGGACAGTTGCTGGCTACACCTTC,CASYGTVAGYTF
TRBD2,NA,TRBJ2-3,TRBV7-6,TGTGCCAGCAGCTCTCGGACTAGCGGGAACACAGATACGCAGTATTTT,CASSSRTSGNTDTQYF
NA,NA,TRBJ2-6,TRBV7-6,TGTGCCAGCAGCCTGGATCCTGCTGGGGCCAACGTCCTGACTTTC,CASSLDPAGANVLTF
NA,few,TRBJ1-2,TRBV12-3/TRBV12-4,TGTGCCAGCAGCCCGGTAGGCGGCTACACCTTC,CASSPVGGYTF
TRBD2,few,TRBJ2-1,TRBV20-1,TGCAGTGCGCCATCGCTGGTAGCGGGGGGAGATGAGCAGTTCTTC,CSAPSLVAGGDEQFF
NA,many,TRBJ1-5,TRBV12-3/TRBV12-4,TGTGCCAGCAGCTTAGGACAAAATCAGCCCCAGCATTTT,CASSLGQNQPQHF
TRBD2,few,TRBJ2-1,TRBV10-2,TGCGCCAGCAGTGGGACTAGCGGGGGGAATGAGCAGTTCTTC,CASSGTSGGNEQFF
TRBD1,NA,TRBJ2-7,TRBV7-2,TGTGCCAGCAGAAGGGGGACAGACTCCTACGAGCAGTACTTC,CASRRGTDSYEQYF
NA,NA,TRBJ1-2,TRBV6-2/TRBV6-3,TGTGCCAGCAAACAGAACTATGGCTACACCTTC,CASKQNYGYTF
TRBD1,NA,TRBJ1-1,TRBV4-3,TGCGCCAGCAGCCATCCTGACAGGGACAACACTGAAGCTTTCTTT,CASSHPDRDNTEAFF
NA,few,TRBJ2-2,TRBV5-6,TGTGCCAGCAGCGTTCAGGAGGCGAACACCGGGGAGCTGTTTTTT,CASSVQEANTGELFF
NA,NA,TRBJ1-2,TRBV7-6,TGTGCCAGCAGCCCATGGTCTTATGGCTACACCTTC,CASSPWSYGYTF
NA,few,TRBJ2-2,TRBV4-1,TGCGCCAGCAGCCAAGCCGGTGCCGGGGAGCTGTTTTTT,CASSQAGAGELFF
NA,NA,TRBJ2-6,TRBV11-1,TGTGCCAGCAGCCTCCCCGTGGGTCCGGGGGCCAACGTCCTGACTTTC,CASSLPVGPGANVLTF
TRBD2,few,TRBJ2-5,TRBV4-1,TGCGCCAGCAGCCCTCTGGTAGCGGGGGGGCGGCAGACCCAGTACTTC,CASSPLVAGGRQTQYF
TRBD1,few,TRBJ2-7,TRBV29-1,TGCAGCGTTGTAGGTCGGGACAGGGGGCGGTACGAGCAGTACTTC,CSVVGRDRGRYEQYF
TRBD2,NA,TRBJ2-7,TRBV6-6,TGTGCCAGCAGTATAGGGGAGGGATACGAGCAGTACTTC,CASSIGEGYEQYF
NA,few,TRBJ1-1,TRBV19,TGTGCCAGTCTCGGACAAAGGGGGAACCCTGAAGCTTTCTTT,CASLGQRGNPEAFF
NA,NA,TRBJ1-5,TRBV2,TGTGCCAGCAAGGAGGACGTTCAACGCAATCAGCCCCAGCATTTT,CASKEDVQRNQPQHF
TRBD1,few,TRBJ1-5,TRBV5-1,TGCGCCAGCAGCGCGGAGGGGGCAGGTCAGCCCCAGCATTTT,CASSAEGAGQPQHF
NA,few,TRBJ1-1,TRBV12-3/TRBV12-4,TGTGCCAGCAGTTTGCCCTCGGGGACTGAAGCTTTCTTT,CASSLPSGTEAFF
TRBD2,few,TRBJ2-1,TRBV5-4,TGTGCCAGCAGCTTGCTGTCCGGGGGGGCCGGTGGTGAGCAGTTCTTC,CASSLLSGGAGGEQFF
NA,many,TRBJ1-1,TRBV5-6,TGTGCCAGCAGCTTGGGTCGGGGAATGAACACTGAAGCTTTCTTT,CASSLGRGMNTEAFF
NA,NA,TRBJ1-2,TRBV7-9,TGTGCCAGCAGCCTACCCGGGTCCATTGTTAGCTACACCTTC,CASSLPGSIVSYTF
NA,few,TRBJ2-1,TRBV7-2,TGTGCCAGCAGCCGAGGGGGGGGTGAGCAGTTCTTC,CASSRGGGEQFF
NA,NA,TRBJ2-2,TRBV5-1,TGCGCCAGCAGCTTTACCAGACTAGGGAACACCGGGGAGCTGTTTTTT,CASSFTRLGNTGELFF
NA,few,TRBJ1-5,TRBV7-2,TGTGCCAGCAGCTACGATGGGGGCCGGCAGCCCCAGCATTTT,CASSYDGGRQPQHF
NA,NA,TRBJ2-2,TRBV3-1,TGTGCCAGCAGCCAACCCTTACTAGCCAGGGTGAACACCGGGGAGCTGTTTTTT,CASSQPLLARVNTGELFF
NA,few,TRBJ2-5,TRBV7-2,TGTGCCAGCAGCCAGGGAAATACAGGGTCAGAGACCCAGTACTTC,CASSQGNTGSETQYF
TRBD1,few,TRBJ2-7,TRBV6-2/TRBV6-3,TGTGCCAGCAGAAGCCGGACAGGGGGCTCCTACGAGCAGTACTTC,CASRSRTGGSYEQYF
NA,NA,TRBJ1-1,TRBV7-2,TGTGCCAGCAACTATCCTGGGGGAAACACTGAAGCTTTCTTT,CASNYPGGNTEAFF
NA,NA,TRBJ2-3,TRBV28,TGTGCCACCTTCACAGATACGCAGTATTTT,CATFTDTQYF
TRBD2,NA,TRBJ2-1,TRBV4-1,TGCGCCAGCAGCCAAGTTCGGCTAGCGGGGGCCCATGAGCAGTTCTTC,CASSQVRLAGAHEQFF
NA,NA,TRBJ1-2,TRBV6-1,TGTGCCAGCACCGAAAGGGCAGGCTATGGCTACACCTTC,CASTERAGYGYTF
NA,few,TRBJ2-3,TRBV10-3,TGTGCCATCAGTGCCCGGCAGGGCACAGATACGCAGTATTTT,CAISARQGTDTQYF
NA,NA,TRBJ1-5,TRBV18,TGTGCCAGCTCACCACGGGACGGACCAAATCAGCCCCAGCATTTT,CASSPRDGPNQPQHF
NA,few,TRBJ2-4,TRBV9,TGTGCCAGCAGCGTAGACAGTGTAGCCAAAAACATTCAGTACTTC,CASSVDSVAKNIQYF
TRBD2,few,TRBJ2-7,TRBV5-1,TGCGCCAGCAGCCCCGGGACTAGAAACGAGCAGTACTTC,CASSPGTRNEQYF
TRBD2,NA,TRBJ2-1,TRBV5-1,TGCGCCAGCAGCTTGGAGGGTAGCGGGGGATACAATGAGCAGTTCTTC,CASSLEGSGGYNEQFF
TRBD1,NA,TRBJ2-1,TRBV30,TGTGCCTGGAGGTACAGGGGATCCTACAATGAGCAGTTCTTC,CAWRYRGSYNEQFF
NA,NA,TRBJ2-5,TRBV5-6,TGTGCCAGCAGCTTTTCGGGGACAGAGACCCAGTACTTC,CASSFSGTETQYF
TRBD1,few,TRBJ1-1,TRBV4-3,TGCGCCAGCAGCCAAGTGCAGGGGGACACTGAAGCTTTCTTT,CASSQVQGDTEAFF
NA,NA,TRBJ2-5,TRBV7-2,TGTGCCAGCAGCCGAAACCAGGGTCAAGAGACCCAGTACTTC,CASSRNQGQETQYF
NA,NA,TRBJ2-2,TRBV5-1,TGCGCCAGCAGTCCCGAGAACGGTCCCGGGGAGCTGTTTTTT,CASSPENGPGELFF
TRBD2,few,TRBJ2-5,TRBV29-1,TGCAGCGTTCTGACTAGCGGGGTGGCCCAGTACTTC,CSVLTSGVAQYF
NA,few,TRBJ2-1,TRBV7-9,TGTGCCAGCAGCTCGCCCCTCATTCGGGAGCAGTTCTTC,CASSSPLIREQFF
TRBD1,many,TRBJ1-6,TRBV20-1,TGCAGTGCTAGAGTGGGGACAGGGGGCGATAATTCACCCCTCCACTTT,CSARVGTGGDNSPLHF
TRBD1,many,TRBJ1-1,TRBV12-3/TRBV12-4,TGTGCCAGCAGTCCGGGACAGGTGAGGACTGAAGCTTTCTTT,CASSPGQVRTEAFF
TRBD2,NA,TRBJ2-1,TRBV29-1,TGCAGCGTCAGCCTTAGCGGGTCCTCCTACAATGAGCAGTTCTTC,CSVSLSGSSYNEQFF
NA,NA,TRBJ2-3,TRBV29-1,TGCAGCGTTGAGGGGACTCTTAATGCAGATACGCAGTATTTT,CSVEGTLNADTQYF
NA,many,TRBJ2-3,TRBV4-1,TGCGCCACCACCGGGGACGGGTACTTCAGCACAGATACGCAGTATTTT,CATTGDGYFSTDTQYF
TRBD2,NA,TRBJ2-5,TRBV10-2,TGCGCCAGCAGTGAGTGGCTAGCGGGGGGCCGAGAAGAGACCCAGTACTTC,CASSEWLAGGREETQYF
NA,many,TRBJ1-2,TRBV11-2,TGTGCCAGCAGCCCCTTGGGGGAAATCTATGGCTACACCTTC,CASSPLGEIYGYTF